Detailed here is one T cell receptor beta chain. The sample originates from a study of blood T cells in healthy people across ages. A second PCR, run for about 7 to 11 cycles, used a sample-barcoded 5' primer plus a J-beta primer mix. TCRdb called the 5' RACE reads again in MiXCR, with one record for every CDR3 protein. The table shows about 580,000 distinct CDR3 sequences, with around 48% occurring only once. V lost 6 bases, J lost 3 bases, and 15 bases lay in between. The germline V gene has CDR1 MNHEY and CDR2 SVGEGT. The CDR3 sequence is 15 residues long. The chain joins TRBV6-2 or TRBV6-3 to TRBJ2-1; D might be TRBD1 or TRBD2, each matching 6 bases. The TCR was taken from a man aged 80 or over in good health. The specimen sequenced was blood. The DNA for the CDR3 is TGTGCCAGCAGGGCCTTGGGGGGCAACTACAATGAGCAGTTCTTC. Amino acid sequence: CASRALGGNYNEQFF.